This T cell receptor (beta chain) was captured in a study of cytomegalovirus exposure and HLA in healthy donors. General study points: Under 20,000 TCR beta sequences were associated with HLA alleles at 0.05 false discovery rate in a later analysis.

To note about this clone: Its matching antigen is unknown.

Amplification used 60 Vbeta primers and 13 Jbeta primers. The method was immunoSEQ multiplex PCR; TCRdb's version includes in-frame clones alone and lacks a portion of them. The repertoire consists of roughly 150,000 clones, with roughly 80% occurring once and the leading ten covering more than 1.2%. The CDR3 is 15 residues long. V was trimmed by 6 bases and J by 3 bases, leaving 15 bases between them. Germline CDR1 MNHEY, CDR2 SVGAGI. This sequence joins TRBV6-5 and TRBJ1-5; TRBD1 is a possible D gene (5 bases). Sequencing used PBMCs. The TCR was taken from a male donor in good health and CMV-seronegative. CDR3: CASRDFRDSNQPQHF. The CDR3 DNA reads TGTGCCAGCAGGGATTTCCGGGACTCCAATCAGCCCCAGCATTTT.